Listed here is a single TCR beta chain. Its target antigen remains unknown. A much larger clone differs by one base, so this may be a read error. No conserved phenylalanine or tryptophan is present at the end of the CDR3, so a read error is the likely explanation. The data stem from a study of regulatory T cells in long-lasting Graves disease (dated by TCRdb to the early 2020s). Study-level background: Newly diagnosed Graves' disease patients had taken antithyroid drugs for less than 3 months. Patients with persistent Graves' disease were compared with patients with newly diagnosed Graves' disease using TCR sequencing and RNA sequencing of peripheral blood. The study was conducted in China and was registered as a clinical trial. A total of roughly 35 samples underwent TCR sequencing: some 13 from persistent and about 20 from newly diagnosed Graves' disease patients.

The germline V gene sets CDR1 to SGHAT and CDR2 to FQNNGV. The germline V end is reduced by 4 bases and the J end by 2 bases; junction bases left unmatched: 5. The CDR3 length is 16 residues, termini included. Of all the DNA, just the CDR3 is kept, 48 bases in frame from base 1. Points the paper makes about the study in general: Persistent patients shared more public clonotypes among themselves (2,741) than newly diagnosed patients did (approximately 970). As a limitation, the authors acknowledged that the small sample size may reduce accuracy. Peripheral blood alone was examined, since thyroid tissue, which constituted the primary lesion, could not be accessed. TRBV28, TRBJ1-2 and TRBJ2-5 were preferentially used in persistent disease, while TRBV20-1 and TRBJ2-1 were favored in newly diagnosed disease. Compared with newly diagnosed patients, patients with persistent Graves' disease had lower TCR Shannon entropy and fewer highly expanded clones, which suggests clonal expansion. Sequencing and analysis were restricted to the TCR beta chain.

The time point label here, explained by the study, means: newly diagnosed GD, antithyroid drugs for less than 3 months. RNA was extracted from PBMCs in TRIzol for both TCR sequencing and RNA sequencing. The diagnosis of Graves' disease was made according to American Thyroid Association guidelines. Patients for the study were recruited at an endocrinology department in Xi'an, China. Each patient gave 8.5 to 9.5 milliliters of peripheral blood, collected in an EDTA anticoagulant tube. Ficoll Paque Plus density gradient separation was used to isolate PBMCs, and no further T cell sorting was done. An Agilent 2100 Bioanalyzer and agarose gel were used to assess RNA quality, and a NanoDrop 2000 was used to measure RNA concentration. Library preparation was by multiplex PCR. The sequencing machine was an Illumina HiSeq 4000. CDR3 regions were amplified by Arm-PCR with iRepertoire HTBI primers to construct TCR beta libraries. Before sequencing, the PCR products went through gel purification. In the source study's methods: A total of around 66 TRBV and more than twelve TRBJ segments were identified across samples and were used for gene usage analysis of CDR3 amino acid clonotypes. COPE and FqMerger were used to merge filtered high-quality paired reads into contigs. BLAST was used to align contigs to IMGT TRBV, TRBD and TRBJ reference genes, with CDR3 defined following IMGT. Any clonotype with a frequency above 0.1% was classified as a highly expanded clone. Shannon entropy was used to measure repertoire diversity, and the Gini coefficient was used to measure V-J evenness. Public clonotypes were defined as clonotypes shared by more than one individual. TCRdb's own reprocessing of the public reads used fastp at Q25 and MiXCR and kept productive beta chains. CDR3 protein duplicates are merged, each entry listing the most common genes and DNA. None of the V and J calls come from the authors' own analysis; TCRdb made them. The sample table lists about 240,000 distinct CDR3 sequences, around 20% of them with a count of one. About 15% of the sample lies in the top ten.

This receptor chain uses TRBV11-2 and TRBJ2-3; 11 nucleotides in the junction match TRBD2. The sequence derives from a female donor with Graves disease. The sample in question was peripheral blood mononuclear cells (PBMCs), obtained at new diagnosis, from a patient treated with antithyroid drugs. The nucleotides are TGTGCCAGCAGCTCCGGGACTAGCGGTATCACAGATACGCAGTATTCT. It is translated as CASSSGTSGITDTQYS.